This T cell receptor beta chain originates from a study of cytomegalovirus exposure and HLA in healthy donors. General study findings and limits: The authors considered a cluster of highly shared sequence variants likely to be a sequencing artifact.

Those who donated were healthy bone marrow donors. The PCR employed 60 Vbeta primers together with 13 Jbeta primers. The protocol was immunoSEQ multiplex PCR, while the TCRdb copy is restricted to in-frame clones and leaves out a portion. The data contain nearly 65,000 clones, around 73% of them singletons. CDR1 and CDR2 (germline): GTSNPN, SVGIG (reference sequence). CDR3 length: 12 amino acids. V lost 0 bases and J 8 bases, leaving 10 bases between the germline ends. As for this clone: The antigen is not known.

The receptor's source is a man between 50 and 59 years old in good health and CMV-seronegative. The sample was PBMCs. The chain carries TRBV30 and TRBJ1-1, with a possible D match to TRBD1 (6 bases). The CDR3 DNA follows: TGTGCCTGGAGTGTTAATCAGGGGGAAGCTTTCTTT. It yields the protein CAWSVNQGEAFF. The variable domain in full, completed from reference TRBV30 and TRBJ1-1, reads SQTIHQWPATLVQPVGSPLSLECTVEGTSNPNLYWYRQAAGRGLQLLFYSVGIGQISSEVPQNLSASRPQDRQFILSSKKLLLSDSGFYLCAWSVNQGEAFFGQGTRLTVV.